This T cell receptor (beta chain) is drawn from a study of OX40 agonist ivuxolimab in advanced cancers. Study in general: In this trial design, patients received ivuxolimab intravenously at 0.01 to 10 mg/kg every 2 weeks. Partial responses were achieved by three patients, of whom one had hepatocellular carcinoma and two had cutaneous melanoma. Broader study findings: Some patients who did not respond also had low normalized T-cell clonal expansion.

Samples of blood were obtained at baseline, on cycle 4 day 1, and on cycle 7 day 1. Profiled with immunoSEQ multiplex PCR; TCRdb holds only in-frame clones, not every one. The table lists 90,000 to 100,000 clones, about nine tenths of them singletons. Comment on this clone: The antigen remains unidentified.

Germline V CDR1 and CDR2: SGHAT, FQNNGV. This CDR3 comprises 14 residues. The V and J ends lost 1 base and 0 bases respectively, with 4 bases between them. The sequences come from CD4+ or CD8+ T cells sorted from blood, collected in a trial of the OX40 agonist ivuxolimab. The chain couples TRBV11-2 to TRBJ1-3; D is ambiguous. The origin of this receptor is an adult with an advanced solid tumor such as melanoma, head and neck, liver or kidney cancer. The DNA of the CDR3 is TGTGCCAGCAGCTTAGCAGACTCTGGAAACACCATATATTTT. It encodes CASSLADSGNTIYF.